The clone carrying this TCR beta chain was recorded at least ten times. Its antigen is still unknown. This sample stems from a study of regulatory T cells in long-lasting Graves disease. Study-wide context: In persistent Graves' disease, antithyroid drugs had been taken for over 5 years and TSH receptor antibodies stayed positive.

CDR3 regions were amplified by Arm-PCR using iRepertoire HTBI primers to build TCR beta libraries. From the multiplex PCR reads, TCRdb called clonotypes with MiXCR, one entry per CDR3 protein. The sample has some 470,000 distinct CDR3 sequences; around a fifth are singletons. Trimming left V 1 base short and J 7 bases short, with 11 bases between. Germline lookup yields CDR1 SNHLY and CDR2 FYNNEI. The CDR3 length is 13 residues. Regarding time point: persistent/refractory GD, antithyroid drugs over 5 years with positive TRAb. Construction of the TCR library relied on RNA isolated from PBMCs. Broader study findings: What was studied was peripheral blood only, and not thyroid tissue. Persistent disease favored TRBV28, TRBJ1-2 and TRBJ2-5.

This chain uses TRBV2 with TRBJ2-7, with D perhaps TRBD1 (5 bases). This sample comprised peripheral blood mononuclear cells (PBMCs), obtained when the disease was refractory, from a patient treated with antithyroid drugs. The sequence was obtained from a female donor with Graves disease. The CDR3 region is CASSEVRAGEQYF. In DNA form, the CDR3 reads TGTGCCAGCAGTGAAGTCAGGGCTGGGGAGCAGTACTTC.